This record concerns one TCR beta chain sequence. These data originate in a study of blood T cell repertoires in COVID-19. Whole-study context: There were acute and convalescent COVID-19 samples, and they came from the United States, Italy and Spain.

In the original analysis: Nucleated cell number was recorded as an estimate derived from reference gene primer amplification. Data came from immunoSEQ multiplex PCR; TCRdb stores just in-frame clones and leaves some out. That table gives V, J and clone size, and the DNA gave D and trimming. The data contain 250,000 to 300,000 clones, about nine tenths of them singletons. Germline V gives CDR1 SGDLS, CDR2 YYNGEE. With 0 bases removed from V and 3 bases from J, the gap between germline ends came to 9 bases. The CDR3 has 15 amino acids. J is TRBJ1-4 and V is TRBV9, with no clear D. Sequencing was carried out using peripheral blood. This TCR was recovered from a woman in her sixties with acute or convalescent COVID-19. The CDR3 spells CASSVGGIANEKLFF. CDR3 nucleotides: TGTGCCAGCAGCGTAGGCGGTATAGCTAATGAAAAACTGTTTTTT. Looking up the rest from reference TRBV9 and TRBJ1-4 gives the full variable domain: DSGVTQTPKHLITATGQRVTLRCSPRSGDLSVYWYQQSLDQGLQFLIQYYNGEERAKGNILERFSAQQFPDLHSELNLSSLELGDSALYFCASSVGGIANEKLFFGSGTQLSVL.